This is a list of T cell receptor beta chains from one sample in a study of response to subunit inactivated influenza vaccine. TCRdb processed the RT-PCR reads anew with MiXCR; each CDR3 protein has one entry. The sample holds roughly 550,000 distinct CDR3 sequences, around 21% seen once. The sample was also reused in another study, on T cells expressing NK-cell markers.

Sequencing was performed on CD4+ T cells sorted from PBMCs, taken 11 to 12 days after vaccination. The receptors here all came from a man between 50 and 59 years old who received an inactivated influenza vaccine. Each CDR3 is given with its conserved first and last residue.

len	v_gene	CDR3aa
16	TRBV12-5	CASGLVQGGRVYEQFF
15	TRBV27	CASRRKSGIYNEQFF
12	TRBV6-2/TRBV6-3	CASGLFYNEQFF
13	TRBV20-1	CSASSGAKNIQYF
17	TRBV12-3/TRBV12-4	CASSFWGRALGTGELFF
15	TRBV7-2	CASNNRRDRGTEAFF
14	TRBV12-3/TRBV12-4	CASSRQGVHYGYTF
14	TRBV2	CASTGRWVNSPLHF
17	TRBV2	CASSVGPGQVFPYGYTF
17	TRBV9	CASSNRTSRAANYGYTF
14	TRBV20-1	CSARLASGSGEQFF
14	TRBV20-1	CSALAPGGADTQYF
13	TRBV24-1	CATSDSAEYEQYF
18	TRBV7-8	CASSLASVAGGFTGELFF
14	TRBV11-2	CASSLGAGTNEQFF
15	TRBV28	CATGPPPMNTGELFF
16	TRBV18	CASSLAATSVQETQYF
16	TRBV6-2/TRBV6-3	CASSNGLAGAAGELFF
14	TRBV20-1	CSASRDGKLETQYF
14	TRBV24-1	CATSDSGKTDTQYF
13	TRBV19	CASRAGLYNEQFF